This is a list of T cell receptor beta chains from one sample in a study of blood T cell repertoires in COVID-19. Profiled with immunoSEQ multiplex PCR; TCRdb holds only in-frame clones, not every one. The data contain about 240,000 clones, approximately 80% of them singletons. The sample comprised peripheral blood. The receptors stem from a woman between 55 and 75 years old with active or convalescent COVID-19. Both conserved end residues are part of each CDR3. The order of the fields is V gene, CDR3 length, J gene, clone size, D gene, CDR3 protein, CDR3 DNA. The D gene is left open where the match is weak. Clone size is shown for a subset of rows, as once, few, many or a class of expanded clone.

v_call: TRBV5-8; cdr3_length: 15; j_call: TRBJ1-5; clone_size: few; d_call: NA; cdr3_aa: CASSPRTGIGKPQHF; cdr3_nt: TGTGCCAGCAGCCCACGGACTGGGATCGGGAAGCCCCAGCATTTT
v_call: TRBV19; cdr3_length: 14; j_call: TRBJ2-3; clone_size: NA; d_call: NA; cdr3_aa: CASSIARGSDTQYF; cdr3_nt: TGTGCCAGTAGTATAGCCCGGGGTTCAGATACGCAGTATTTT
v_call: TRBV19; cdr3_length: 15; j_call: TRBJ1-1; clone_size: NA; d_call: NA; cdr3_aa: CASSIRGLRNTEAFF; cdr3_nt: TGTGCCAGTAGTATAAGAGGACTTCGAAACACTGAAGCTTTCTTT
v_call: TRBV3-1/TRBV3-2; cdr3_length: 15; j_call: TRBJ2-5; clone_size: NA; d_call: TRBD2; cdr3_aa: CASSQGIGGGQTQYF; cdr3_nt: TGTGCCAGCAGCCAAGGTATCGGCGGGGGTCAGACCCAGTACTTC
v_call: TRBV25-1; cdr3_length: 15; j_call: TRBJ2-5; clone_size: NA; d_call: TRBD1; cdr3_aa: CASSDRDRVAETQYF; cdr3_nt: TGTGCCAGCAGTGATCGGGACAGGGTTGCAGAGACCCAGTACTTC
v_call: TRBV3-1/TRBV3-2; cdr3_length: 16; j_call: TRBJ2-2; clone_size: few; d_call: TRBD2; cdr3_aa: CASSRASGGGTGELFF; cdr3_nt: TGTGCCAGCAGCCGCGCGAGCGGGGGAGGCACCGGGGAGCTGTTTTTT
v_call: TRBV3-1/TRBV3-2; cdr3_length: 16; j_call: TRBJ2-3; clone_size: NA; d_call: NA; cdr3_aa: CASSRGVTAGLDTQYF; cdr3_nt: TGTGCCAGCAGCCGAGGAGTGACGGCCGGACTAGATACGCAGTATTTT
v_call: TRBV19; cdr3_length: 13; j_call: TRBJ1-1; clone_size: once; d_call: TRBD1; cdr3_aa: CASSTQGGTEAFF; cdr3_nt: TGTGCCAGTAGTACACAGGGGGGCACTGAAGCTTTCTTT
v_call: TRBV1; cdr3_length: 17; j_call: TRBJ1-2; clone_size: NA; d_call: NA; cdr3_aa: CTSSQDLVGQGFDGYTF; cdr3_nt: TGCACCAGCAGCCAAGATCTGGTGGGGCAGGGGTTCGATGGCTACACCTTC
v_call: TRBV3-1/TRBV3-2; cdr3_length: 17; j_call: TRBJ1-2; clone_size: NA; d_call: TRBD1; cdr3_aa: CASSPGADRAAAYGYTF; cdr3_nt: TGTGCCAGCAGCCCGGGGGCCGACAGGGCAGCAGCCTATGGCTACACCTTC
v_call: TRBV5-1; cdr3_length: 16; j_call: TRBJ2-1; clone_size: few; d_call: NA; cdr3_aa: CASSENAGSPYNEQFF; cdr3_nt: TGCGCCAGCAGCGAAAACGCCGGGTCCCCCTACAATGAGCAGTTCTTC
v_call: TRBV4-2; cdr3_length: 15; j_call: TRBJ1-2; clone_size: NA; d_call: NA; cdr3_aa: CASSQEGRDSAGYTF; cdr3_nt: TGTGCCAGCAGCCAAGAAGGCCGGGATTCGGCTGGCTACACCTTC
v_call: TRBV30; cdr3_length: 14; j_call: TRBJ1-6; clone_size: NA; d_call: TRBD1; cdr3_aa: CAWTLDRGASPLHF; cdr3_nt: TGTGCCTGGACCTTAGACAGGGGGGCTTCACCCCTCCACTTT
v_call: TRBV10-3; cdr3_length: 17; j_call: TRBJ2-5; clone_size: NA; d_call: TRBD2; cdr3_aa: CAISESGLAGGRETQYF; cdr3_nt: TGTGCCATCAGTGAGTCTGGACTAGCGGGAGGAAGGGAGACCCAGTACTTC
v_call: TRBV2; cdr3_length: 14; j_call: TRBJ2-3; clone_size: NA; d_call: NA; cdr3_aa: CASSHRVGTDTQYF; cdr3_nt: TGTGCCAGCAGTCACAGGGTCGGCACAGATACGCAGTATTTT
v_call: TRBV10-2; cdr3_length: 16; j_call: TRBJ1-6; clone_size: many; d_call: TRBD1; cdr3_aa: CASQGAGGGSNSPLHF; cdr3_nt: TGCGCCAGCCAGGGGGCAGGTGGGGGGTCCAATTCACCCCTCCACTTT
v_call: TRBV20-1; cdr3_length: 16; j_call: TRBJ2-2; clone_size: NA; d_call: NA; cdr3_aa: CSASRNRVANTGELFF; cdr3_nt: TGCAGTGCTAGTCGAAACAGGGTGGCGAACACCGGGGAGCTGTTTTTT
v_call: TRBV10-3; cdr3_length: 15; j_call: TRBJ1-3; clone_size: NA; d_call: NA; cdr3_aa: CAIMKGSSNGNTIYF; cdr3_nt: TGTGCCATCATGAAGGGGTCGTCCAATGGAAACACCATATATTTT
v_call: TRBV18; cdr3_length: 15; j_call: TRBJ2-2; clone_size: NA; d_call: TRBD1; cdr3_aa: CASSPPGQGTGELFF; cdr3_nt: TGTGCCAGCTCACCACCAGGACAGGGTACCGGGGAGCTGTTTTTT
v_call: TRBV7-9; cdr3_length: 15; j_call: TRBJ1-4; clone_size: NA; d_call: TRBD1; cdr3_aa: CASSFSQGANEKLFF; cdr3_nt: TGTGCCAGCAGCTTTTCTCAGGGGGCTAATGAAAAACTGTTTTTT
v_call: TRBV2; cdr3_length: 19; j_call: TRBJ2-2; clone_size: NA; d_call: TRBD2; cdr3_aa: CASSQTGTSGVAATGELFF; cdr3_nt: TGTGCCAGCAGCCAAACCGGGACTAGCGGGGTTGCAGCAACCGGGGAGCTGTTTTTT
v_call: TRBV7-2; cdr3_length: 13; j_call: TRBJ1-4; clone_size: NA; d_call: NA; cdr3_aa: CASSRVAGDKLFF; cdr3_nt: TGTGCCAGCAGCAGGGTGGCAGGGGACAAACTGTTTTTT
v_call: TRBV3-1/TRBV3-2; cdr3_length: 14; j_call: TRBJ2-2; clone_size: NA; d_call: TRBD1; cdr3_aa: CASSQRGHQRELFF; cdr3_nt: TGTGCCAGCAGCCAAAGGGGGCATCAGAGGGAGCTGTTTTTT
v_call: TRBV9; cdr3_length: 16; j_call: TRBJ2-5; clone_size: NA; d_call: TRBD2; cdr3_aa: CASSPIAGGLQETQYF; cdr3_nt: TGTGCCAGCAGCCCCATAGCGGGAGGCTTACAAGAGACCCAGTACTTC
v_call: TRBV24-1; cdr3_length: 16; j_call: TRBJ2-2; clone_size: NA; d_call: NA; cdr3_aa: CATSDFSQGNTGELFF; cdr3_nt: TGTGCCACCAGTGATTTCTCGCAGGGTAACACCGGGGAGCTGTTTTTT
v_call: TRBV21-1; cdr3_length: 16; j_call: TRBJ2-5; clone_size: NA; d_call: NA; cdr3_aa: CASSKVRAGGWETQYF; cdr3_nt: TGTGCCAGCAGCAAAGTTAGAGCAGGGGGCTGGGAGACCCAGTACTTC
v_call: TRBV5-6; cdr3_length: 15; j_call: TRBJ2-1; clone_size: NA; d_call: NA; cdr3_aa: CASSFVGYSDNEQFF; cdr3_nt: TGTGCCAGCAGCTTTGTGGGTTATAGCGACAATGAGCAGTTCTTC
v_call: TRBV14; cdr3_length: 15; j_call: TRBJ1-1; clone_size: NA; d_call: TRBD1; cdr3_aa: CASSQAGTGAAEAFF; cdr3_nt: TGTGCCAGCAGCCAAGCCGGGACAGGGGCCGCTGAAGCTTTCTTT